This TCR beta chain was recorded in a study of T cells in Graves' hyperthyroidism and ophthalmopathy. The V segment lost 6 bases and the J segment 16 bases; nucleotides outside the gene matches: 6. Germline CDR1 reads MDHEN; CDR2 reads SYDVKM. The CDR3 length is 11 residues. Researchers took RNA transcripts and amplified the TCR beta CDR3 regions from them. First-round RT-PCR with HTBI primers amplified the TCR CDR3 region. TCRdb redid the calling of the multiplex PCR reads with MiXCR, one entry per CDR3 protein. The sample gives 300,000 or so distinct CDR3 sequences, around a fifth of which show up once; 50% is in the top ten. This clonotype was seen repeatedly, ten times or more.

Sequencing used blood. The source of this sequence is a woman between 50 and 59 years old with Graves' hyperthyroidism. This chain joins TRBV28 and TRBJ1-5; TRBD1 agrees at 10 bases. The CDR3 nucleotides are TGTGCCAGCAGCACCGGGACAGGGGCCCATTTT. Protein sequence: CASSTGTGAHF.